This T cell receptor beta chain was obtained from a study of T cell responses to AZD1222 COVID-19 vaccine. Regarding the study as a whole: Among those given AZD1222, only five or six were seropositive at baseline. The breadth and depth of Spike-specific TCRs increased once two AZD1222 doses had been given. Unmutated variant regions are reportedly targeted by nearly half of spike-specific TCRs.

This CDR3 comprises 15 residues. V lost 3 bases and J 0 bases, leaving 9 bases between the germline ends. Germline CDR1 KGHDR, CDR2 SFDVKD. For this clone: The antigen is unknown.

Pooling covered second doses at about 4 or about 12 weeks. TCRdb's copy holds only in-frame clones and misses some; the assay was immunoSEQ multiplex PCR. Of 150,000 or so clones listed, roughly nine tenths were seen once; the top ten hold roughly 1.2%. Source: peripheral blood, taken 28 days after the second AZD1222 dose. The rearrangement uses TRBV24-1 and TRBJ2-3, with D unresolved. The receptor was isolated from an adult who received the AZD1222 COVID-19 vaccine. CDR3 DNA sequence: TGTGCCACCAGTGATGAGGTGGATAGCACAGATACGCAGTATTTT. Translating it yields CATSDEVDSTDTQYF.